This T cell receptor (beta chain) stems from a study of cytomegalovirus exposure and HLA in healthy donors. Researchers ran the PCR with 60 Vbeta and 13 Jbeta primers. Clones were read by immunoSEQ multiplex PCR, and TCRdb kept only the in-frame ones, dropping some. The sample yields roughly 220,000 clones, roughly 80% seen once. This CDR3 is built from 16 residues. The V and J ends lost 3 bases and 3 bases, in that order; junction bases with no gene match: 8. Germline lookup yields CDR1 LGHNA and CDR2 YNFKEQ. The sequence came from a man aged 30 to 45 in good health and CMV-seronegative. Specimen: PBMCs. The rearrangement uses TRBV4-2 and TRBJ2-3; TRBD1 matches at 8 bases. CDR3 DNA: TGTGCCAGCAGCCAGACCGGACAGGGAGGAACAGATACGCAGTATTTT. Translation gives CASSQTGQGGTDTQYF.